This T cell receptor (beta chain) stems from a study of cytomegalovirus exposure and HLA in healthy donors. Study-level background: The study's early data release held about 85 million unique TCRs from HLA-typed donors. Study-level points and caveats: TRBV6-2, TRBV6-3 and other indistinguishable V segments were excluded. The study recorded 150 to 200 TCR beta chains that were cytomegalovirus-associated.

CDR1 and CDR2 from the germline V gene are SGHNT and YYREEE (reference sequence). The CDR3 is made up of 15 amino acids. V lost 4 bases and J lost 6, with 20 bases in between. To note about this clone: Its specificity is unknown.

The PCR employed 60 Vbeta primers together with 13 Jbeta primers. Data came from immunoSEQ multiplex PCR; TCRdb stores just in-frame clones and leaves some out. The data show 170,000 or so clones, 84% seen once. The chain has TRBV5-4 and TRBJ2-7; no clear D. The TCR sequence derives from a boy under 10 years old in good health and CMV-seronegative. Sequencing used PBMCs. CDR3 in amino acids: CASSMFLGLVCEQYF. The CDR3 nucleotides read TGTGCCAGCAGCATGTTTTTGGGCCTCGTCTGCGAGCAGTACTTC. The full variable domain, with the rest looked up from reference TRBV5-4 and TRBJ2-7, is ETGVTQSPTHLIKTRGQQVTLRCSSQSGHNTVSWYQQALGQGPQFIFQYYREEENGRGNFPPRFSGLQFPNYSSELNVNALELDDSALYLCASSMFLGLVCEQYFGPGTRLTVT.